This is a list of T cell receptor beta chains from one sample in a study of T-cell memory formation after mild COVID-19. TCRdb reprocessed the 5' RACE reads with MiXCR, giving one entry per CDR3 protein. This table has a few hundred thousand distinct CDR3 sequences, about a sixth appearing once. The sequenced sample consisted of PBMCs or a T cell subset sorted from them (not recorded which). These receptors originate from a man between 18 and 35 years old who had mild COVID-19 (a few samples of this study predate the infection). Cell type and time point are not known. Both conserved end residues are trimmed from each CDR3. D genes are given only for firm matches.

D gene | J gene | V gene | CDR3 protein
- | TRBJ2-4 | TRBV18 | ASSPLGGILAKNIQY
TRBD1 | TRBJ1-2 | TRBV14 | ASSQLTLRDRSGYT
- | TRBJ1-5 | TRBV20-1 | SAKDQVLGPQH
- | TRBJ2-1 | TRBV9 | ASSGQVLNEQF
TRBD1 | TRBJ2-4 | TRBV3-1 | ASSHAGTVKNIQY
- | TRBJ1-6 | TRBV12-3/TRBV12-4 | ASGQGGGNSPLH
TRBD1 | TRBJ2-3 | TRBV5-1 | ASNRGQTDTDTQY
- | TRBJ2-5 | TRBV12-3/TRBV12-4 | ASSFRGGFQETQY
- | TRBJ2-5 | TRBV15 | ATSRAATQETQY
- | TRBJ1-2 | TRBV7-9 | ASSLGWENGYT
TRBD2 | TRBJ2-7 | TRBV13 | ASSSWTSGGNSYEQY
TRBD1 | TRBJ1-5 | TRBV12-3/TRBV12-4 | ASSYRGFNQPQH
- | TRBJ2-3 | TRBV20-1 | SARDLRGGADTQY
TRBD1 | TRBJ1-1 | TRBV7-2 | ATTGQGMNTEAF
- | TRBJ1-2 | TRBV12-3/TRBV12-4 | ASSFSTGRYT
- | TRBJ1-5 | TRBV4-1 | ASSQDRAQPQH
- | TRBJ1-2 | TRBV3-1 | ASSQEGRGAYGYT
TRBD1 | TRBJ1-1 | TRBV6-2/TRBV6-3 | ASSYSSFGQGKFEAF
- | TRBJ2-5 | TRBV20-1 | SAMPGGGQETQY
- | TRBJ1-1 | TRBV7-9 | ASSLAPQWWSAF
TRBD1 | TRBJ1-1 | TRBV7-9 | ASSLVQGAEAF
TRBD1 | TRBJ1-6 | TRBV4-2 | ASSQGLDRASYNSPLH
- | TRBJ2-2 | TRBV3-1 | ASSLTGGGTGELF
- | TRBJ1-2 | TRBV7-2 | AGSTGPFDYGYT
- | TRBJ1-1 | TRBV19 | ASTRGWTEAF
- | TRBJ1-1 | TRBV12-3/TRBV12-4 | ASSPWGVPTEAF
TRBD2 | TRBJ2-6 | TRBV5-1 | ASSLYAGRVSGANVLT
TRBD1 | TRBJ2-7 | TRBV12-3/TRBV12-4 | ASSKPGTGGYEQY
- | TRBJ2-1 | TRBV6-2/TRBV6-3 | ASASNSYNEQF
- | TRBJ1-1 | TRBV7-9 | ASSSHRPKDSSNTEAF
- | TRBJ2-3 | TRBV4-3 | ASSQANTDTQY
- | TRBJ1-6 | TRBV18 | ASSTTANSPLH
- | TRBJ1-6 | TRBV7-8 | ASSLVGQGRSPLH
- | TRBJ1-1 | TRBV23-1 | ASSQSRGRLNTEAF
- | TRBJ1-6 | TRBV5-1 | ASTSGSYNSPLH
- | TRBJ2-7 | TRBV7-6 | ASILRGGYSYEQY
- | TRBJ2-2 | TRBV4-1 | ASSQDLGYYGELF
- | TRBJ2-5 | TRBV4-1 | ASSQNGETQY
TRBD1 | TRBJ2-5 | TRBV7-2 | ASSLTPTGVATQY
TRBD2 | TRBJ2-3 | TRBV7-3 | ASSLNAGADTQY